This is a list of T cell receptor beta chains from one sample in a study of blood T cell repertoires in COVID-19. The repertoire was sequenced with immunoSEQ multiplex PCR; TCRdb's copy has only in-frame clones and lacks some. The sample lists tens of thousands of clones; over 75% were seen once. The sequencing sample was made of peripheral blood. The receptor source for this set is a human donor in a cohort sampled during active COVID-19. The CDR3 runs from the conserved cysteine through the conserved F or W. A D gene is named only where the DNA matches it firmly. Some rows mark clone size as missing; the rest say once, few, many or name a class of expanded clone.

>TRBD2|TRBV9|TRBJ2-5|once|14
CASSAGLAQETQYF
TGTGCCAGCAGCGCGGGACTAGCTCAAGAGACCCAGTACTTC
>.|TRBV7-8|TRBJ2-7|.|21
CASSSTIPAGSKPLGSYEQYF
TGTGCCAGCAGCTCCACTATCCCCGCGGGATCTAAGCCCCTGGGCTCCTACGAGCAGTACTTC
>.|TRBV7-2|TRBJ2-5|.|14
CASSLVGTEETQYF
TGTGCCAGCAGCTTAGTTGGTACGGAAGAGACCCAGTACTTC
>.|TRBV15|TRBJ1-1|.|13
CATSRSGYTEAFF
TGTGCCACCAGCAGATCGGGTTACACTGAAGCTTTCTTT
>.|TRBV18|TRBJ2-1|.|17
CASSPPSQGILYNEQFF
TGTGCCAGCTCACCACCAAGTCAGGGAATCCTCTACAATGAGCAGTTCTTC
>.|TRBV28|TRBJ2-7|.|12
CASSLLATEQYF
TGTGCCAGCAGTTTACTAGCGACCGAGCAGTACTTC
>TRBD1|TRBV27|TRBJ2-7|once|14
CASSVDRGNYEQYF
TGTGCCAGCAGTGTCGACAGGGGTAACTACGAGCAGTACTTC
>TRBD2|TRBV7-8|TRBJ2-1|.|15
CASSRGGSHYNEQFF
TGTGCCAGCAGCCGTGGCGGGAGTCACTACAATGAGCAGTTCTTC
>.|TRBV6-2/TRBV6-3|TRBJ2-1|.|17
CASSYLITKLVPNEQFF
TGTGCCAGCAGTTATCTGATAACTAAACTAGTCCCCAATGAGCAGTTCTTC
>.|TRBV4-1|TRBJ2-7|.|12
CASSLQGYEQYF
TGCGCCAGCAGCCTTCAGGGCTACGAGCAGTACTTC
>TRBD2|TRBV9|TRBJ2-3|.|17
CASSLSPGGVEGDTQYF
TGTGCCAGCAGCCTCTCTCCGGGGGGGGTCGAGGGAGATACGCAGTATTTT
>.|TRBV4-3|TRBJ1-1|.|15
CASSQVAAENTEAFF
TGCGCCAGCAGCCAAGTAGCGGCAGAGAACACTGAAGCTTTCTTT
>.|TRBV27|TRBJ2-2|.|15
CASSLEGLDTGELFF
TGTGCCAGCAGTTTAGAAGGCCTAGACACCGGGGAGCTGTTTTTT
>.|TRBV5-1|TRBJ2-1|.|15
CASSPLASAPNEQFF
TGCGCCAGCAGCCCTCTAGCGTCAGCCCCCAATGAGCAGTTCTTC
>.|TRBV27|TRBJ2-6|few|13
CASSPGGANVLTF
TGTGCCAGCAGCCCGGGGGGGGCCAACGTCCTGACTTTC
>.|TRBV5-1|TRBJ2-5|.|15
CASSPGATAQETQYF
TGCGCCAGCAGCCCCGGAGCGACAGCACAAGAGACCCAGTACTTC
>TRBD1|TRBV19|TRBJ1-2|.|14
CASSPTGQDISFTF
TGTGCCAGTAGCCCAACGGGACAGGATATTAGCTTCACCTTC